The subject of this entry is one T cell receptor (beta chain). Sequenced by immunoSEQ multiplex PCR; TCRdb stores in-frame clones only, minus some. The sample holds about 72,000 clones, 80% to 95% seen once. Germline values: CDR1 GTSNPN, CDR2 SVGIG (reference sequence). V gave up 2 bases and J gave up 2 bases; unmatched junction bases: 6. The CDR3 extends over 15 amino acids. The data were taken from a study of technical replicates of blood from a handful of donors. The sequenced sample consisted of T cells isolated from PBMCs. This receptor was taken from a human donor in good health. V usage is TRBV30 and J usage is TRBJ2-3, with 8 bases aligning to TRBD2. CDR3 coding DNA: TGTGCCTGGAGTACCATAGCGGGAATCACAGATACGCAGTATTTT. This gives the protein CAWSTIAGITDTQYF.